This TCR beta chain was recovered during a study of T cells after yellow fever vaccination. The CDR3 is 13 amino acids. Trimming cost V 4 bases and J 6 bases, with 10 bases left between them. From germline, CDR1 is WSHSY and CDR2 SAAADI. TCRdb reprocessed the 5' RACE reads via MiXCR and lists one record per CDR3 protein. The sample includes about 180,000 distinct CDR3 sequences, roughly 6.2% of them seen just once. The sample holds a few counts of this clonotype. This TCR came from a man aged 18 to 30 who received the YFV17D yellow fever vaccine. V is TRBV10-2 and J is TRBJ1-5; D uncertain. The sequencing used CD4+ T cells sorted from PBMCs, collected on the day of the first yellow fever vaccination. The CDR3, as DNA: TGCGCCAGCAGTGGATTGAGGGTTCAGCCCCAGCATTTT. Encoded protein: CASSGLRVQPQHF.